The rows below give T cell receptor beta chains drawn from one sample of a study of blood T cells in healthy people across ages. Using its own MiXCR run on the 5' RACE reads, TCRdb lists one record per CDR3 protein. The repertoire has some 710,000 distinct CDR3 sequences, 22% of them found once; the top ten carry approximately 20%. Sequenced sample: blood. The receptors originated from an older man in good health. The CDR3 runs from the conserved cysteine through the conserved F or W. Each record gives: CDR3 DNA, CDR3 protein, J gene, D gene, V gene, clone size. D genes are given only for firm matches. Some rows mark clone size as missing; the rest say once, few, many or name a class of expanded clone.

CDR3 DNA: TGCGCCAGCAGCCGAGTGGGACTAGCGGGATCTAATGAGCAGTTCTTC
CDR3 protein: CASSRVGLAGSNEQFF
J gene: TRBJ2-1
D gene: TRBD2
V gene: TRBV4-1
clone size: .

CDR3 DNA: TGCGCCAGCACACCAGGCGAGTACTATGGCTACACCTTC
CDR3 protein: CASTPGEYYGYTF
J gene: TRBJ1-2
D gene: .
V gene: TRBV5-1
clone size: few

CDR3 DNA: TGTGCCAGCAGCTTGGGTGTTCCAGGTGCTTCCTACGAGCAGTACTTC
CDR3 protein: CASSLGVPGASYEQYF
J gene: TRBJ2-7
D gene: .
V gene: TRBV7-2
clone size: few

CDR3 DNA: TGTGCCAGCAGCTTAGGCGCTTTTCCTCATGAGCAGTTCTTC
CDR3 protein: CASSLGAFPHEQFF
J gene: TRBJ2-1
D gene: .
V gene: TRBV7-3
clone size: .

CDR3 DNA: TGTGCCAGCAGTTTGTACGAATCCCCTGAAGCTTTCTTT
CDR3 protein: CASSLYESPEAFF
J gene: TRBJ1-1
D gene: .
V gene: TRBV12-3/TRBV12-4
clone size: once

CDR3 DNA: TGTGCCAGCAGTGGAGTGGGACCACAATACAATGAGCAGTTCTTC
CDR3 protein: CASSGVGPQYNEQFF
J gene: TRBJ2-1
D gene: .
V gene: TRBV2
clone size: .

CDR3 DNA: TGTGCCAGCAGCCAAGTAGCGAGTGAGCAGTTCTTC
CDR3 protein: CASSQVASEQFF
J gene: TRBJ2-1
D gene: .
V gene: TRBV3-1
clone size: once

CDR3 DNA: TGTGCCAGCAGTGGTGAGATCAACACTGAAGCTTTCTTT
CDR3 protein: CASSGEINTEAFF
J gene: TRBJ1-1
D gene: .
V gene: TRBV2
clone size: .

CDR3 DNA: TGTGCCAGCAGTCCCAACGGACTAGCGGCAGATACGCAGTATTTT
CDR3 protein: CASSPNGLAADTQYF
J gene: TRBJ2-3
D gene: TRBD2
V gene: TRBV11-2
clone size: many

CDR3 DNA: TGTGCCAGCAATTGGGTGGGCGTGGACAATGAGCAGTTCTTC
CDR3 protein: CASNWVGVDNEQFF
J gene: TRBJ2-1
D gene: .
V gene: TRBV11-2
clone size: .

CDR3 DNA: TGCAGCGCTCAAAAGAACCAGGGTGAAGCTTTCTTT
CDR3 protein: CSAQKNQGEAFF
J gene: TRBJ1-1
D gene: .
V gene: TRBV29-1
clone size: .

CDR3 DNA: TGCAGTGCTGTGGGACATTATAACTATGGCTACACCTTC
CDR3 protein: CSAVGHYNYGYTF
J gene: TRBJ1-2
D gene: .
V gene: TRBV20-1
clone size: few

CDR3 DNA: TGTGCCAGCTCACCAATCGCTCCAGGGGCCAGGAAACAAGAGACCCAGTACTTC
CDR3 protein: CASSPIAPGARKQETQYF
J gene: TRBJ2-5
D gene: .
V gene: TRBV18
clone size: .

CDR3 DNA: TGTGCCAGCAGCCCCAGTAGTGATAGGGACAATGAGCAGTTCTTC
CDR3 protein: CASSPSSDRDNEQFF
J gene: TRBJ2-1
D gene: .
V gene: TRBV21-1
clone size: few

CDR3 DNA: TGTGCCAGCAGCTTAATGGGGTCTTCCGGGGAGCTGTTTTTT
CDR3 protein: CASSLMGSSGELFF
J gene: TRBJ2-2
D gene: .
V gene: TRBV7-8
clone size: few

CDR3 DNA: TGTGCCAGCTCACTGGACCACCCCCGGGTCAACACTGAAGCTTTCTTT
CDR3 protein: CASSLDHPRVNTEAFF
J gene: TRBJ1-1
D gene: .
V gene: TRBV18
clone size: few

CDR3 DNA: TGTGCCAGCAGTCGGACTAGCGGGGGCTCAGGGACCCAGTACTTC
CDR3 protein: CASSRTSGGSGTQYF
J gene: TRBJ2-5
D gene: TRBD2
V gene: TRBV28
clone size: many

CDR3 DNA: TGTGCCATCAGTGAAACCTACGAGCAGTACTTC
CDR3 protein: CAISETYEQYF
J gene: TRBJ2-7
D gene: .
V gene: TRBV10-3
clone size: few

CDR3 DNA: TGTGCCAGCAGCTTGGACGGACCGAGCTCCTACAATGAGCAGTTCTTC
CDR3 protein: CASSLDGPSSYNEQFF
J gene: TRBJ2-1
D gene: .
V gene: TRBV7-2
clone size: .

CDR3 DNA: TGCAGCGTGACAGGGGGCGCAGGCAATGAGCAGTTCTTC
CDR3 protein: CSVTGGAGNEQFF
J gene: TRBJ2-1
D gene: TRBD1
V gene: TRBV29-1
clone size: few